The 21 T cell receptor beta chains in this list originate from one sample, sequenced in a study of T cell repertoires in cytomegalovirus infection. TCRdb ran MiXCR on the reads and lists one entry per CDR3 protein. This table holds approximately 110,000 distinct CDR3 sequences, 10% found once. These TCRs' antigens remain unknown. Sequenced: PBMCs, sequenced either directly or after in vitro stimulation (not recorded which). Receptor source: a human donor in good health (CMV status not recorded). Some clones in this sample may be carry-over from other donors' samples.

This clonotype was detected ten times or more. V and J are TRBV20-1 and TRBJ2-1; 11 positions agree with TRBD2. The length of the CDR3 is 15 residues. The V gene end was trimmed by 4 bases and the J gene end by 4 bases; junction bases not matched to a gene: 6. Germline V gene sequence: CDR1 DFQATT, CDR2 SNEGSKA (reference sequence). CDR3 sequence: CSATGVAGGYNEQFF. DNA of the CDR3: TGCAGTGCTACGGGAGTAGCGGGAGGGTACAATGAGCAGTTCTTC.

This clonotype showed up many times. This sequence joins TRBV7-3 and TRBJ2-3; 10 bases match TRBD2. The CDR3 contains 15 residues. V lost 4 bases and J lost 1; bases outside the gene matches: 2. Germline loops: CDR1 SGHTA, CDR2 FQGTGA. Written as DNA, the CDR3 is TGTGCCAGCAGCTGGGGGACTAGCGGCACAGATACGCAGTATTTT. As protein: CASSWGTSGTDTQYF.

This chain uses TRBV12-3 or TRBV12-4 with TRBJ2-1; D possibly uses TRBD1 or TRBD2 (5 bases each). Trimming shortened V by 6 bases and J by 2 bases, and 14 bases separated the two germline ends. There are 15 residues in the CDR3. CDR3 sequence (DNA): TGTGCCAGCAGCCCGGGACGACATACCTACAATGAGCAGTTCTTC. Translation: CASSPGRHTYNEQFF.

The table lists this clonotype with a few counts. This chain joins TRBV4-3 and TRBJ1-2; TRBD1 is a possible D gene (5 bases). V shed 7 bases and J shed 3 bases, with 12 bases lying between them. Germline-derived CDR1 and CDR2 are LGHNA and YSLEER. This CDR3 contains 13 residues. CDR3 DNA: TGCGCCAGCAACAGGATTGGTGACTATGGCTACACCTTC. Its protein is CASNRIGDYGYTF.

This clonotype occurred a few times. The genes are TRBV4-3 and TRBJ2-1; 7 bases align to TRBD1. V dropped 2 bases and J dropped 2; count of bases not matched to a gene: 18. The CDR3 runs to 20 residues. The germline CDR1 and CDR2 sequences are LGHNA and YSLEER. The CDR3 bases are TGCGCCAGCAGCCAACACACCGCTTATCTACGGGACAGTACCTACAATGAGCAGTTCTTC. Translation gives CASSQHTAYLRDSTYNEQFF.

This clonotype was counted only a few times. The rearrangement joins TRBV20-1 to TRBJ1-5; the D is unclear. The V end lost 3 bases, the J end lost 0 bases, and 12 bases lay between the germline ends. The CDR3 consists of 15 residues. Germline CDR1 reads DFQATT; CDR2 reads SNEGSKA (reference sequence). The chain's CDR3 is CSASRSRSSNQPQHF. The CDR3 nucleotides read TGCAGTGCTAGTCGGTCGCGGAGTAGCAATCAGCCCCAGCATTTT.

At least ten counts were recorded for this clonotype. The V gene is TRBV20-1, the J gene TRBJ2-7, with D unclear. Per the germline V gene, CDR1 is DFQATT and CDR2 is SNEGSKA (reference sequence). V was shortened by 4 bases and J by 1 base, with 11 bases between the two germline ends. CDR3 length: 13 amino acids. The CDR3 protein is CSAIPENSYEQYF. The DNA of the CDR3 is TGCAGTGCTATCCCTGAAAATTCCTACGAGCAGTACTTC.

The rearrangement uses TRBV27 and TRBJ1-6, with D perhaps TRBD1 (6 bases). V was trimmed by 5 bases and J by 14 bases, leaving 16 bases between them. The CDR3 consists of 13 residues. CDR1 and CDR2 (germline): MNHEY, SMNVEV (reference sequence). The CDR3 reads CASSKYLGGTLHF. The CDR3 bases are TGTGCCAGCAGTAAATATCTGGGGGGCACCCTCCACTTT.

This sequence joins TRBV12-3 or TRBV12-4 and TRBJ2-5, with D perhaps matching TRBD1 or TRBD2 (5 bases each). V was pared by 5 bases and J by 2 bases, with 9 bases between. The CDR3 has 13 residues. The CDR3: CASSRDPQETQYF. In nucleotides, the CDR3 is TGTGCCAGCAGTCGGGACCCGCAAGAGACCCAGTACTTC.

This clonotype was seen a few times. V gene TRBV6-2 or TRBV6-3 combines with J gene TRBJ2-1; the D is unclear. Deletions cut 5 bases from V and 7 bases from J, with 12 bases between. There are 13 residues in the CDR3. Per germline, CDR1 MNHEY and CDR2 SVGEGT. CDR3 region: CASSEGGWNEQFF. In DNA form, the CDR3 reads TGTGCCAGCAGTGAAGGTGGTTGGAATGAGCAGTTCTTC.

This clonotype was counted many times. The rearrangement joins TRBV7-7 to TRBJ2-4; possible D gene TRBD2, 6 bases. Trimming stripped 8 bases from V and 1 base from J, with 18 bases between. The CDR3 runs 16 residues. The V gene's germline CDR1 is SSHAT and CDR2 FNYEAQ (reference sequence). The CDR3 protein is CASLEKTSYAKNIQYF. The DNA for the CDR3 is TGTGCCAGCCTTGAAAAGACTAGTTATGCCAAAAACATTCAGTACTTC.

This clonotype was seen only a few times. This CDR3 is CASSPDGYNSPLHF. DNA for the CDR3: TGTGCCAGCAGCCCGGACGGGTATAATTCACCCCTCCACTTT. The chain joins TRBV7-9 to TRBJ1-6; D is ambiguous. The CDR3 runs to 14 residues. V lost 5 bases to trimming and J lost 4 bases, with 9 bases between them. From germline, CDR1 is SEHNR and CDR2 FQNEAQ (reference sequence).

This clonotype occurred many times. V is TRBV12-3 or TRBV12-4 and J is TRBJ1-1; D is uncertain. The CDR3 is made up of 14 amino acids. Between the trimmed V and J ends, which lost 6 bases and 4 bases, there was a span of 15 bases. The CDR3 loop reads CASSDTSVSTEAFF. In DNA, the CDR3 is TGTGCCAGCAGCGACACGTCTGTGAGCACTGAAGCTTTCTTT.

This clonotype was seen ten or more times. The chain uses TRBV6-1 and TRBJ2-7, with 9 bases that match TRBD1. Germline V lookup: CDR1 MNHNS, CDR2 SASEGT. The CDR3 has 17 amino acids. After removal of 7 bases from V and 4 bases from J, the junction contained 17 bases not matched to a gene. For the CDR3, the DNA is TGTGCCAGCACCCCGGGACAGGGTCCCTTGGGGCTTTACGAGCAGTACTTC. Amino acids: CASTPGQGPLGLYEQYF.

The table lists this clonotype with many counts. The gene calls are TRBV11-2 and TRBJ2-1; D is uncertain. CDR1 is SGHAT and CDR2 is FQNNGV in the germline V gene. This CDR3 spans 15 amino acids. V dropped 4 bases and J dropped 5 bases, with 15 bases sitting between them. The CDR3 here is CASSSPPDFDNEQFF. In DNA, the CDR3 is TGTGCCAGCAGCTCGCCCCCCGACTTTGACAATGAGCAGTTCTTC.

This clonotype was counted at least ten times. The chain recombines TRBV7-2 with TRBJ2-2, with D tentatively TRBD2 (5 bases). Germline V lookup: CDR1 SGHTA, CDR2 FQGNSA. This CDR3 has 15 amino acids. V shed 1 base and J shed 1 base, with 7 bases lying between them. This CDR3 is CASSLDRGNTGELFF. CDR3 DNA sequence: TGTGCCAGCAGCTTAGACCGGGGGAACACCGGGGAGCTGTTTTTT.

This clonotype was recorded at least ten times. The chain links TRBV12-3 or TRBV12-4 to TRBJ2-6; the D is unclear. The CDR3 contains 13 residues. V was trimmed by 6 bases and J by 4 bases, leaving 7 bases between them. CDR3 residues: CASRFQGANVLTF. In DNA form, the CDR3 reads TGTGCCAGCAGATTTCAGGGGGCCAACGTCCTGACTTTC.

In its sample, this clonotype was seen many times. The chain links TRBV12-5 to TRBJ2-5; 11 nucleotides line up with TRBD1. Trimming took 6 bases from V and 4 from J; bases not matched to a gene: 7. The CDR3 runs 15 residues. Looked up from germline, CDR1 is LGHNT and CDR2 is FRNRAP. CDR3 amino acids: CASGFPGQGGETQYF. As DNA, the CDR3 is TGTGCTAGTGGCTTCCCGGGACAGGGGGGAGAGACCCAGTACTTC.

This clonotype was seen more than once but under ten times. The CDR3 sequence: CASSPGSDTDTQYF. In nucleotides, the CDR3 is TGCGCCAGCAGCCCGGGATCAGACACAGATACGCAGTATTTT. The J gene is TRBJ2-3, the V gene TRBV4-1; the D gene is possibly TRBD2 (5 bases). V was trimmed by 4 bases and J by 2 bases, leaving 10 bases between them. CDR1 and CDR2 (germline): MGHRA, YSYEKL. This CDR3 contains 14 residues.

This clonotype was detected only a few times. The CDR3 DNA follows: TGTGCCAGCAGCCTGGGGCTGTGGGAGCAGTACTTC. It yields the protein CASSLGLWEQYF. The rearrangement uses TRBV6-1 and TRBJ2-7, with D maybe TRBD1 (5 bases). Germline values: CDR1 MNHNS, CDR2 SASEGT. V lost 6 bases and J 7 bases, leaving 13 bases between the germline ends. CDR3 length equals 12 residues.

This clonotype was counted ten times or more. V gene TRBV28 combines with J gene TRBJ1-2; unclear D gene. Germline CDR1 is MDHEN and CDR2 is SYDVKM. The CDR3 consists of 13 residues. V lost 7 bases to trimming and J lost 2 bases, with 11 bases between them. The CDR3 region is CASTTGGNYGYTF. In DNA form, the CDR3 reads TGTGCCAGCACCACCGGCGGAAACTATGGCTACACCTTC.